One TCR beta chain is described in this entry. No antigen is known for it. Researchers ran the PCR with 60 Vbeta and 13 Jbeta primers. This table comes from immunoSEQ multiplex PCR, and its TCRdb copy is limited to in-frame clones, with some not included. The sample shows about 120,000 clones, roughly 80% of them seen only once. The data stem from a study of cytomegalovirus exposure and HLA in healthy donors. V lost 2 bases and J lost 0, with 10 bases in between. The CDR3 contains 16 residues. CDR1 is SEHNR, CDR2 FQNEAQ, per germline (reference sequence). General observations from the study: Accurate prediction of HLA-A and HLA-B alleles (for most subjects) was reportedly achieved from TCR beta sequences. One later analysis reportedly identified an Asian-associated ancestry cluster that showed fewer N-insertions than the approximately 670-donor mean.

The receptor was isolated from a woman aged 25 to 45 in good health and CMV-seropositive. The V gene is TRBV7-9, the J gene TRBJ1-4; no clear D. Sequenced: PBMCs. Here the CDR3 DNA reads TGTGCCAGCAGCTTATGGAGGGCAGCAACTAATGAAAAACTGTTTTTT. This encodes CASSLWRAATNEKLFF.